This T cell receptor beta chain is drawn from a study of glioma-infiltrating T cells after dendritic cell vaccination. Study-wide background: Autologous tumor lysate-pulsed dendritic cell vaccination was given between the early 2000s and the early 2010s. Study-level findings and limits: Higher pretreatment TIL content predicted longer progression-free time and survival.

Germline values: CDR1 DFQATT, CDR2 SNEGSKA (reference sequence). Trimming cost V 6 bases and J 5 bases, with 8 bases left between them. The CDR3 is 11 residues long. Noted time point: after dendritic cell vaccination, including at tumor progression/relapse. No glioblastoma patient carried an isocitrate dehydrogenase mutation. As for this clone: Its antigen is still unknown.

Sequencing used immunoSEQ multiplex PCR; TCRdb keeps in-frame clones, though not all of them. Of about 90,000 clones in the sample, 75% to 90% were seen once. This clonotype was sampled from a human donor with glioblastoma. The starting material was blood, obtained after dendritic cell vaccination. The rearrangement links TRBV20-1 to TRBJ2-1; D uncertain. The CDR3 DNA reads as TGCAGTGCGATCGGTGACAATGAGCAGTTCTTC. This sequence encodes CSAIGDNEQFF.